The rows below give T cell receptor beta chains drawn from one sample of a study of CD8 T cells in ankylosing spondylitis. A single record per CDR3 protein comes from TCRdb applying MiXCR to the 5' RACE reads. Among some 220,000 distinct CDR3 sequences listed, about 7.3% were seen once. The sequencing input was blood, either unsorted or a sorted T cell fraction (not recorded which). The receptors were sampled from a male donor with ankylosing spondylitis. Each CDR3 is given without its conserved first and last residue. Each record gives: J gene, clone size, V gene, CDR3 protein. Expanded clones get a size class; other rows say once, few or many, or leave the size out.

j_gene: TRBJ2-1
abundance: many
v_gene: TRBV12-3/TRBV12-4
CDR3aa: ASSLGVFSYNEQF

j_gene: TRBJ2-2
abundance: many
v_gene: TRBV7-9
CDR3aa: ASSLEGVGHTNTGELF

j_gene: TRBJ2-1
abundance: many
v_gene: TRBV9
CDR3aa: ASSVASGGTNEQF

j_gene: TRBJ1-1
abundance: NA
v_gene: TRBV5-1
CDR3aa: ASTLDRPYTEAF

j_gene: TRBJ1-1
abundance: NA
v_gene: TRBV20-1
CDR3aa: SPTGVNTEAF

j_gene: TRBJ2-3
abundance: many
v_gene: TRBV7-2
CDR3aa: ASSSGGDGPADTQY

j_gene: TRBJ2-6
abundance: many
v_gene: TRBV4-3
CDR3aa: ASSDIRWGANVLT

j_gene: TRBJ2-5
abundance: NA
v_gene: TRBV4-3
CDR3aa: ASSQAAEETQY

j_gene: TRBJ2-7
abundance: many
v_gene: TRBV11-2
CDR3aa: ASSAGSSYEQY

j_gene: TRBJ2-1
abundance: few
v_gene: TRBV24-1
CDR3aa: ATSLSTLRNEQF

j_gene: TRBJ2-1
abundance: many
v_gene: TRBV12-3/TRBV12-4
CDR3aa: ASSFIPSPRF

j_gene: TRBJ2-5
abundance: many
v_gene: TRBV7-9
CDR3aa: ASSFKLSETQY

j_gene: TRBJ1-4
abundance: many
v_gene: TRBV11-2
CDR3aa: ASSYRDGRTRNEKLF

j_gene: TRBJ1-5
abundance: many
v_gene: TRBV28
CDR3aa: ASSLLARDSNQPQH

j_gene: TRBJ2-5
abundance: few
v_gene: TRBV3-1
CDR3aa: ASSQPREPPRETQY

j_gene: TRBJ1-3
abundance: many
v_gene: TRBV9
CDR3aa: ASSGRQTGNTIY

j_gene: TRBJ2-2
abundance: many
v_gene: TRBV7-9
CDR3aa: ASSSQDRVNTGELF

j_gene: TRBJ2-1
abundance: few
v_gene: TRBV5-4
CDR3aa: ASSLKREKGNEQF

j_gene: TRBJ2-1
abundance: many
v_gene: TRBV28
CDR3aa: ASSLLRGGERF

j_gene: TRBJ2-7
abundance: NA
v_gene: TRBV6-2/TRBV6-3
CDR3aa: ASSYSMGPRMNEQY

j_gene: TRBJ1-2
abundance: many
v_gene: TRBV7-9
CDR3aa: ASSLNRGGCT

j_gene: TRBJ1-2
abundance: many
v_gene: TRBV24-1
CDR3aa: ATSVGDYYGYT

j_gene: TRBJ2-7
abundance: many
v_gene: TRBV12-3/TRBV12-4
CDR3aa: ASSLDRAGYEQY

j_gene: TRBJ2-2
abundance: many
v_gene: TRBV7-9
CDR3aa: ASSYSLAPANTGELF

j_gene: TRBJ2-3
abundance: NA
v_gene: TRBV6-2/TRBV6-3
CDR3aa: ASLDSLTDTQY

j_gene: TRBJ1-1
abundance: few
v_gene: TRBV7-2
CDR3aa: ASSLAIGRTEAF

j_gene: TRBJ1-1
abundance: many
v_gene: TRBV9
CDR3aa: ASSEGPGF

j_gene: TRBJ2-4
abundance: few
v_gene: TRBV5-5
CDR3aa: ASSNKTGGLAKNIQY